A selection of T cell receptor beta chains follows, all from one sample in a study of identical twins. Each CDR3 protein is one row after TCRdb ran MiXCR on the 5' RACE reads. The repertoire holds 300,000 to 350,000 distinct CDR3 sequences, with around an eighth as singletons. The same sample was also used in a study of yellow fever vaccine responses in identical twins.

The specimen sequenced was CD8+ T cells sorted from blood. Receptor source: a woman aged 18-29 years in good health. Each CDR3 is given with its conserved first and last residue. The D gene is left open where the match is weak. Expanded clones are given a class, and other clones once, few, many or no size at all.

d_gene,v_gene,abundance,j_gene,CDR3aa,CDR3nt
NA,TRBV2,few,TRBJ2-5,CASLTHEIGETQYF,TGTGCCAGCCTTACTCACGAAATCGGAGAGACCCAGTACTTC
TRBD2,TRBV20-1,many,TRBJ2-1,CSARDWGQLAGSGTSEQFF,TGCAGTGCTAGAGATTGGGGACAGCTAGCGGGAAGCGGAACATCTGAGCAGTTCTTC
TRBD2,TRBV7-9,NA,TRBJ2-1,CATASGTTDEQFF,TGTGCCACGGCTAGCGGGACCACAGATGAGCAGTTCTTC
TRBD2,TRBV4-2,few,TRBJ2-7,CASSPDSGSSYEQYF,TGTGCCAGCAGCCCCGACAGCGGGAGCTCCTACGAGCAGTACTTC
TRBD2,TRBV3-1,NA,TRBJ2-3,CASSQGDYQADTQYF,TGTGCCAGCAGCCAAGGGGACTACCAGGCAGATACGCAGTATTTT
NA,TRBV13,NA,TRBJ1-1,CASRLIQGRSEAFF,TGTGCCAGCAGGTTAATCCAGGGGAGGTCTGAAGCTTTCTTT
TRBD1,TRBV6-1,NA,TRBJ1-1,CASRGPRGLLSEAFF,TGTGCCAGCAGGGGACCCAGGGGGCTTTTGTCTGAAGCTTTCTTT
TRBD2,TRBV6-4,many,TRBJ2-3,CASSDSSGGTDTQYF,TGTGCCAGCAGTGACTCTAGCGGGGGCACAGATACGCAGTATTTT
TRBD2,TRBV4-1,few,TRBJ2-1,CASSQALAGGPGEQFF,TGCGCCAGCAGCCAAGCCTTAGCGGGAGGGCCTGGAGAGCAGTTCTTC
NA,TRBV19,NA,TRBJ2-1,CASSIEVEGNEQFF,TGTGCCAGTAGTATAGAGGTTGAGGGAAATGAGCAGTTCTTC
NA,TRBV3-1,NA,TRBJ2-3,CASSQSNTDTQYF,TGTGCCAGCAGCCAAAGTAACACAGATACGCAGTATTTT
NA,TRBV4-2,few,TRBJ2-5,CASSIGGAGETQYF,TGTGCCAGCAGCATCGGCGGGGCTGGGGAGACCCAGTACTTC
TRBD2,TRBV7-6,NA,TRBJ2-3,CASRHRTSGGARADTQYF,TGTGCCAGCAGGCACCGGACTAGCGGGGGGGCTCGGGCAGATACGCAGTATTTT
NA,TRBV28,few,TRBJ1-1,CASSSLPGRGMNTEAFF,TGTGCCAGCAGTTCTCTACCGGGACGGGGAATGAACACTGAAGCTTTCTTT
NA,TRBV10-2,few,TRBJ2-1,CASSPLNGATLRFDQAYNEQFF,TGCGCCAGCAGCCCTCTTAACGGGGCCACACTCAGGTTTGACCAAGCATACAATGAGCAGTTCTTC
NA,TRBV28,NA,TRBJ1-5,CASSFLGGLDQPQHF,TGTGCCAGCAGTTTTTTGGGGGGCCTGGATCAGCCCCAGCATTTT
NA,TRBV27,few,TRBJ2-7,CASSLEGYSYEQYF,TGTGCCAGCAGTTTAGAGGGTTATTCCTACGAGCAGTACTTC
NA,TRBV15,few,TRBJ2-5,CATSRVLVQETQYF,TGTGCCACCAGCAGAGTTCTGGTCCAAGAGACCCAGTACTTC
NA,TRBV7-2,few,TRBJ2-5,CASSLSMSFETQYF,TGTGCCAGCAGCTTATCAATGAGTTTTGAGACCCAGTACTTC
TRBD1,TRBV4-1,few,TRBJ2-1,CASSPTDRGYNEQFF,TGCGCCAGCAGCCCGACGGACAGGGGTTACAATGAGCAGTTCTTC
TRBD2,TRBV6-1,many,TRBJ2-5,CASSEASGSQETQYF,TGTGCCAGCAGTGAGGCTAGCGGGAGTCAAGAGACCCAGTACTTC
TRBD1,TRBV27,few,TRBJ2-5,CATHDRGRETQYF,TGTGCCACCCATGACAGGGGGCGGGAGACCCAGTACTTC
NA,TRBV2,NA,TRBJ2-7,CASSDHPVRVTYEQYF,TGTGCCAGCAGTGACCACCCGGTAAGGGTGACCTACGAGCAGTACTTC
NA,TRBV6-5,few,TRBJ2-6,CASSYLGRSSGANVLTF,TGTGCCAGCAGTTACCTCGGACGCAGCTCTGGGGCCAACGTCCTGACTTTC
NA,TRBV10-3,NA,TRBJ1-6,CAITQGSKNSPLHF,TGTGCCATCACCCAAGGCAGTAAGAATTCACCCCTCCACTTT
NA,TRBV27,few,TRBJ1-1,CASSLRVDGTEAFF,TGTGCCAGCAGTTTAAGGGTCGACGGGACAGAAGCTTTCTTT
NA,TRBV27,few,TRBJ2-7,CASSLAQADYEQYF,NA